What follows is one T cell receptor (beta chain) and its context. Its antigen remains unidentified. This CDR3 has 16 residues. V gave up 3 bases and J gave up 5 bases, with 14 bases separating them. Germline values: CDR1 LNHDA, CDR2 SQIVND (reference sequence). The data originate from a study of cytomegalovirus exposure and HLA in healthy donors. General study points: Published work reported that the classifier diagnosed cytomegalovirus status with high specificity and sensitivity.

TCRdb keeps only in-frame clones here, not all; method: immunoSEQ multiplex PCR. The table has some 110,000 clones, around nine tenths seen once. The TCR originated in a man between 18 and 29 years old in good health and CMV-seropositive. The specimen was PBMCs. This rearrangement joins TRBV19 to TRBJ1-6; TRBD1 might be the D (6 bases). The CDR3: CASSILQGKDNSPLHF. The CDR3 DNA reads TGTGCCAGTAGTATTCTACAGGGAAAGGATAATTCACCCCTCCACTTT.